The rows below give T cell receptor beta chains drawn from one sample of a study of vaccination and CD4 T cells after COVID-19. Which antigens these TCRs recognize remains unknown. TCRdb re-analysed the PCR reads in MiXCR, keeping a single row per CDR3 protein. The sample contains 5,500 to 8,000 distinct CDR3 sequences, approximately 69% of which appear only once. Sequencing was done on a sample of CD4+ T cells from blood, cultured in vitro. The receptors were gathered from a human donor who had recovered from COVID-19. Each CDR3 is given with its conserved first and last residue. Each record gives: V gene, J gene, CDR3 protein.

>TRBV6-2/TRBV6-3|TRBJ1-1
CASTPPVGWDTEAFF
>TRBV6-1|TRBJ2-6
CASRSVPHPGANVLTF
>TRBV19|TRBJ1-2
CASSIRFRPATEGYTF
>TRBV15|TRBJ2-7
CATSHRTSGNPPSSYEQYF
>TRBV12-3/TRBV12-4|TRBJ2-5
CASSGTGQETQYF
>TRBV4-2|TRBJ1-3
CASSPSRDTIYF
>TRBV28|TRBJ1-5
CASSLTGARNQPQHF
>TRBV6-5|TRBJ1-2
CASSYPTGDGYTF
>TRBV6-1|TRBJ1-2
CASLTSQGGLNYGYTF
>TRBV20-1|TRBJ1-1
CSARINTEAFF
>TRBV7-2|TRBJ1-2
CASSLPSGYTF
>TRBV6-2/TRBV6-3|TRBJ2-7
CASSYSRGFWEQYF
>TRBV19|TRBJ2-7
CASHSGRTYEQYF
>TRBV30|TRBJ1-5
CAWSVGAGFGQPQHF
>TRBV6-2/TRBV6-3|TRBJ2-3
CASSRIPSGSTDTQYF